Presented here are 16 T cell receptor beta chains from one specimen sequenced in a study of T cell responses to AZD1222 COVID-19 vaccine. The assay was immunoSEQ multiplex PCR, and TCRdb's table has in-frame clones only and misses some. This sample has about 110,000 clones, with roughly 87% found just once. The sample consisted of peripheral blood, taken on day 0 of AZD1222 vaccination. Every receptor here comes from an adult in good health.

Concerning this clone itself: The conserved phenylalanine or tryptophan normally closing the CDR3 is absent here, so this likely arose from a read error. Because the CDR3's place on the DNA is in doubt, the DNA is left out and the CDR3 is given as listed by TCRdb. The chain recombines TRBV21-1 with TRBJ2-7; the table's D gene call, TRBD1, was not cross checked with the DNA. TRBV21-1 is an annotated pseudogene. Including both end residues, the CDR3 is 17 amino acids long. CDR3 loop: CASSSTGTAGFTGDRTL.

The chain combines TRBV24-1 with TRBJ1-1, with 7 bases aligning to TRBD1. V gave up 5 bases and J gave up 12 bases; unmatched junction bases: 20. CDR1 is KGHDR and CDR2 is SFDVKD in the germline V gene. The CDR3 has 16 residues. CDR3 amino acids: CATSAGSRGRWGITFF. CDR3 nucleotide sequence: TGTGCCACCAGTGCCGGCTCTAGGGGGCGCTGGGGAATAACTTTCTTT.

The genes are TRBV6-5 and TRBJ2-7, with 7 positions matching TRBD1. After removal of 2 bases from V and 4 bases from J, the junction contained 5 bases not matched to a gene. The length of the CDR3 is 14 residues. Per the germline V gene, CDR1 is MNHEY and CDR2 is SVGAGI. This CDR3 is CASSYRQGVYEQYF. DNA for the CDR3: TGTGCCAGCAGTTACAGACAGGGAGTTTACGAGCAGTACTTC.

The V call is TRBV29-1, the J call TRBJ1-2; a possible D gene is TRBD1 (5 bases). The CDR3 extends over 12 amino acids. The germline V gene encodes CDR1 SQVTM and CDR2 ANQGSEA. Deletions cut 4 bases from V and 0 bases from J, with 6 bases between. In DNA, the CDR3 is TGCAGCGTTGGGGGGGCTAACTATGGCTACACCTTC. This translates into CSVGGANYGYTF.

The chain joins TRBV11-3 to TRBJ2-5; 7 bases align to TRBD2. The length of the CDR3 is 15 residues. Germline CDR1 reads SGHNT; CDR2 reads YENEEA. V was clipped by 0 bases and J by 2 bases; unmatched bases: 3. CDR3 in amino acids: CASSLDSSGQETQYF. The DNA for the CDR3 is TGTGCCAGCAGCTTAGATTCTAGCGGACAAGAGACCCAGTACTTC.

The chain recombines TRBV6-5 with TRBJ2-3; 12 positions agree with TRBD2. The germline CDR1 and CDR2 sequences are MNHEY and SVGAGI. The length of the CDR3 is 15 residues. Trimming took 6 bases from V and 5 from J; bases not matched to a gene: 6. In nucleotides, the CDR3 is TGTGCCAGCAGATCTACGGGACTAGCGGGAGATACGCAGTATTTT. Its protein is CASRSTGLAGDTQYF.

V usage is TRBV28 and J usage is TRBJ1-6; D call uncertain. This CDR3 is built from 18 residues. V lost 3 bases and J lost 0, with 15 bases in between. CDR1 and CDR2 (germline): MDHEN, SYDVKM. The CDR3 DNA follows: TGTGCCAGCAGTTTGAAGGTTACTCCTTACTCCTATAATTCACCCCTCCACTTT. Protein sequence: CASSLKVTPYSYNSPLHF.

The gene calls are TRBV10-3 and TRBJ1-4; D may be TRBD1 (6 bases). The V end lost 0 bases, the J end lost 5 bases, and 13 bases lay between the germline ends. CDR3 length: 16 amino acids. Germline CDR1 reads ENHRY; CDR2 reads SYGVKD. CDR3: CAISESTGIGNEKLFF. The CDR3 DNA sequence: TGTGCCATCAGTGAGTCTACAGGGATAGGGAATGAAAAACTGTTTTTT.

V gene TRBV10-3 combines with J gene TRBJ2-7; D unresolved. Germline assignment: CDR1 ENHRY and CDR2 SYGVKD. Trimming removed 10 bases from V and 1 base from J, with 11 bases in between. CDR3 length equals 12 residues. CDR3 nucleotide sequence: TGTGCCACCCACGGGCCGTCCTACGAGCAGTACTTC. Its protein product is CATHGPSYEQYF.

This CDR3 reads CASSWRGARPDTQYF. In nucleotides, the CDR3 is TGTGCCAGCAGTTGGAGGGGGGCCCGCCCAGATACGCAGTATTTT. This chain joins TRBV6-5 and TRBJ2-3; possibly TRBD1 or TRBD2 for D (6 bases each). Germline CDR1 and CDR2: MNHEY and SVGAGI. Trimming took off 4 bases at V and 4 bases at J, with 15 bases between the two ends. The CDR3 consists of 15 residues.

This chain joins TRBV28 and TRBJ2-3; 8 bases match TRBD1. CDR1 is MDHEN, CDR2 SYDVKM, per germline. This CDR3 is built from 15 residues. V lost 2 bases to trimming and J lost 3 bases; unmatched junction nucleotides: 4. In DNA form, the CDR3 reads TGTGCCAGCAGTTTAGGGACAGGAAGAACAGATACGCAGTATTTT. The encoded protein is CASSLGTGRTDTQYF.

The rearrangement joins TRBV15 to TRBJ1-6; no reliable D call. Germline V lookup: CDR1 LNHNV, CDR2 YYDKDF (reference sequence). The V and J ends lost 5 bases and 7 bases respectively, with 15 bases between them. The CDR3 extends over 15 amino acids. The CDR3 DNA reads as TGTGCCACCAGCCCGACACCAACGGAGAATTCACCCCTCCACTTT. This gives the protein CATSPTPTENSPLHF. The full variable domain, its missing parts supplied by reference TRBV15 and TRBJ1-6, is DAMVIQNPRYQVTQFGKPVTLSCSQTLNHNVMYWYQQKSSQAPKLLFHYYDKDFNNEADTPDNFQSRRPNTSFCFLDIRSPGLGDTAMYLCATSPTPTENSPLHFGNGTRLTVT.

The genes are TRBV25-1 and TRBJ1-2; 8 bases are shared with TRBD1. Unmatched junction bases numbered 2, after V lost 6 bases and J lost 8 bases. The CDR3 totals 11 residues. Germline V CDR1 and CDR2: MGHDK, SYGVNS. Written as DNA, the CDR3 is TGTGCCAGCAGCAGGGGGCGCGGCTACACCTTC. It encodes CASSRGRGYTF.

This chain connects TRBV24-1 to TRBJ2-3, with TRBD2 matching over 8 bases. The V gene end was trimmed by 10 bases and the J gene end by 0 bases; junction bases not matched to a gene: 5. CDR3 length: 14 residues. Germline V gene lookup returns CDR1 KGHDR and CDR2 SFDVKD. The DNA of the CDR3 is TGTGCCACTAGAGCGGGAGCTAGCACAGATACGCAGTATTTT. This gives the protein CATRAGASTDTQYF.

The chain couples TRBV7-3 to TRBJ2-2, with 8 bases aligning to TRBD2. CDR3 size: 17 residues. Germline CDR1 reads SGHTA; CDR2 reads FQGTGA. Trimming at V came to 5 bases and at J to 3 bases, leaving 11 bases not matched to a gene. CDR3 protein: CASSPTGMREDTGELFF. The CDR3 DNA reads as TGTGCCAGCAGCCCGACTGGGATGCGGGAGGACACCGGGGAGCTGTTTTTT.

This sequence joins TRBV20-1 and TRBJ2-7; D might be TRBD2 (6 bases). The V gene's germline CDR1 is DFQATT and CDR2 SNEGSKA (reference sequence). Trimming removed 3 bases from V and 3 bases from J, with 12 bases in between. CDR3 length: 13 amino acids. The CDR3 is CSASHPGLYEQYF. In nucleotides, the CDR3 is TGCAGTGCTAGTCACCCGGGACTCTACGAGCAGTACTTC.